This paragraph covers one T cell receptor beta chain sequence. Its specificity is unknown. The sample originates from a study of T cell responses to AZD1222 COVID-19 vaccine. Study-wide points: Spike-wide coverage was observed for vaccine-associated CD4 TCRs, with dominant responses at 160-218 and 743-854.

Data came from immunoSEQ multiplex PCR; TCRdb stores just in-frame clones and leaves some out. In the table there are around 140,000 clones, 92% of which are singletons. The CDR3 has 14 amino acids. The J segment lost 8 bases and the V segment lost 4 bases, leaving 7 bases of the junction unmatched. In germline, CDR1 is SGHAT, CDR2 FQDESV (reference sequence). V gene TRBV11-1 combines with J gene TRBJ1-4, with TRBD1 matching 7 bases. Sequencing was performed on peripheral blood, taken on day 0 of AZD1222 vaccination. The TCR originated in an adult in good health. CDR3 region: CASSSQGIGEKLFF. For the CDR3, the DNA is TGTGCCAGCAGCTCACAGGGGATTGGAGAAAAACTGTTTTTT.